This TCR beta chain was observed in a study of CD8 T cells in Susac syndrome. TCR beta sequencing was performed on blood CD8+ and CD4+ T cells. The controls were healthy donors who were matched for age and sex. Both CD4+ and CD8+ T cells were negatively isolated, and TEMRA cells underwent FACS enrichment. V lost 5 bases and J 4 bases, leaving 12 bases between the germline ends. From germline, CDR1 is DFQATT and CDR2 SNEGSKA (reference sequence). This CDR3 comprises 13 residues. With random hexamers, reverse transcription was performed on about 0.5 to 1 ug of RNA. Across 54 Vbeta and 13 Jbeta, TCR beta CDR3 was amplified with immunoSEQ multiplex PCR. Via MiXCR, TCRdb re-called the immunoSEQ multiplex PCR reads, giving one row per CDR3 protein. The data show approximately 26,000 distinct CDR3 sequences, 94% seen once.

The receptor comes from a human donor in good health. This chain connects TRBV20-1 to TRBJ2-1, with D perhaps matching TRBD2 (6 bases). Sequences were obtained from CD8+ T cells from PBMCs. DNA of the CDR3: TGCAGTGCTCCAGCGGGCGAGTACAATGAGCAGTTCTTC. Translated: CSAPAGEYNEQFF.